These 3 T cell receptor beta chains originate from one sample sequenced in a study of identical twins (dated by TCRdb to the mid-2010s). The library was generated by 5' RACE. TCRdb shows the sequencer as Illumina HiSeq 2000. TCRdb ran its own pipeline on the public reads, namely fastp trimming at Q25 and MiXCR clone calling, and kept in-frame beta chains. CDR3 protein duplicates are merged, each entry listing the most common genes and DNA. Present in this sample are 400,000 to 550,000 distinct CDR3 sequences, approximately 14% of which were seen just once. The top ten constitute approximately 0.9% of the sample. Separately, the same data were catalogued under a study of yellow fever vaccine responses in identical twins.

Source material: CD4+ T cells sorted from blood. These receptors all come from a woman between 18 and 29 years old in good health.

CDR3: CASSLKGSWGEVGYTF. CDR3 nucleotides: TGTGCCAGCAGCCTAAAGGGTAGTTGGGGGGAGGTTGGCTACACCTTC. This chain joins TRBV27 and TRBJ1-2; D is perhaps TRBD1 (5 bases). The V and J ends lost 6 bases and 7 bases respectively, with 24 bases between them. Germline CDR1 reads MNHEY; CDR2 reads SMNVEV (reference sequence). CDR3 length: 16 amino acids.

The sample holds a few counts of this clonotype. The chain combines TRBV5-1 with TRBJ2-1, with TRBD2 identical over 8 bases. CDR1 and CDR2 from the germline V gene are SGHRS and YFSETQ. This CDR3 has 15 residues. V dropped 3 bases and J dropped 7; count of bases not matched to a gene: 9. CDR3 residues: CASSSPSGSRNEQFF. In DNA form, the CDR3 reads TGCGCCAGCAGCTCCCCGAGCGGGAGTAGGAATGAGCAGTTCTTC.

CDR3 protein: CASTPLIGGGYTYNEQFF. The CDR3 nucleotides are TGTGCCAGCACCCCTCTCATAGGTGGCGGCTACACCTACAATGAGCAGTTCTTC. The V gene is TRBV6-9, the J gene TRBJ2-1; D gene uncertain. CDR1 is MNHGY and CDR2 is SVAAGI in the germline V gene. This CDR3 has 18 amino acids. Trimming stripped 7 bases from V and 2 bases from J, with 24 bases between.